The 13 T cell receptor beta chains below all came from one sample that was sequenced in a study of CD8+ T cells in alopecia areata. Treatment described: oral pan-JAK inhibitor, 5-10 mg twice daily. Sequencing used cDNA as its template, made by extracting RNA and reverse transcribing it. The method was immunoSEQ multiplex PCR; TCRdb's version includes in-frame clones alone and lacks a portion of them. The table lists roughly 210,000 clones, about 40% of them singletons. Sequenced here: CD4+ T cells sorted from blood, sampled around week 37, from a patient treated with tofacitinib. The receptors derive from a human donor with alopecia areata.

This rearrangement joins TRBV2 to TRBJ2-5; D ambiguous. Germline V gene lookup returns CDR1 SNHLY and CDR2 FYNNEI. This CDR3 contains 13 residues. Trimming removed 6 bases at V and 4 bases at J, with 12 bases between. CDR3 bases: TGTGCCAGCAGGGCTGGCTGGGCAGAGACCCAGTACTTC. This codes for CASRAGWAETQYF.

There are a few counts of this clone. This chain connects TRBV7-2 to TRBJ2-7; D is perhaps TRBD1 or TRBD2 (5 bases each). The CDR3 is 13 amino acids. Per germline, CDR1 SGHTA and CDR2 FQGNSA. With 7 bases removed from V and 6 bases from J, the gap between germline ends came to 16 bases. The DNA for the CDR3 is TGTGCCAGCACTAATGCCGGGGCACTCGAGCAGTACTTC. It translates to CASTNAGALEQYF.

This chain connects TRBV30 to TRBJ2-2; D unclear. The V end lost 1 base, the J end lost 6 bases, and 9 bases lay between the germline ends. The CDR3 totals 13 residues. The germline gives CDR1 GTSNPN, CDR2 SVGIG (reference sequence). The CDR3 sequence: CAWSGDLSGELFF. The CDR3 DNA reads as TGTGCCTGGAGTGGAGACCTTTCCGGGGAGCTGTTTTTT. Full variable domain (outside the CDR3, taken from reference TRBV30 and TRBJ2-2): SQTIHQWPATLVQPVGSPLSLECTVEGTSNPNLYWYRQAAGRGLQLLFYSVGIGQISSEVPQNLSASRPQDRQFILSSKKLLLSDSGFYLCAWSGDLSGELFFGEGSRLTVL.

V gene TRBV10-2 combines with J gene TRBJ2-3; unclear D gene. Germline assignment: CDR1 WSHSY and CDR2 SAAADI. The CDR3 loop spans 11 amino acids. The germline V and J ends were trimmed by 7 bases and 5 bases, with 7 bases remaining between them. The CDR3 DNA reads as TGCGCCAGCAAAGGTCTAGATACGCAGTATTTT. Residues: CASKGLDTQYF.

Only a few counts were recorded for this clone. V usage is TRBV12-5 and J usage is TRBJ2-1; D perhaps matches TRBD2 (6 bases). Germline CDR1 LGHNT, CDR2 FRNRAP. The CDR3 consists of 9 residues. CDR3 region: CARCGIKFF. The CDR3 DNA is TGTGCAAGGTGCGGGATAAAGTTCTTC.

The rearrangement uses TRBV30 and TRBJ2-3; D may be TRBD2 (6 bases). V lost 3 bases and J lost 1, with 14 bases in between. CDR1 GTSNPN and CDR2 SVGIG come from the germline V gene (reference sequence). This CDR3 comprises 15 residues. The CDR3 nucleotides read TGTGCCTGGAGCGGGGGATCTACACGCACAGATACGCAGTATTTT. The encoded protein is CAWSGGSTRTDTQYF.

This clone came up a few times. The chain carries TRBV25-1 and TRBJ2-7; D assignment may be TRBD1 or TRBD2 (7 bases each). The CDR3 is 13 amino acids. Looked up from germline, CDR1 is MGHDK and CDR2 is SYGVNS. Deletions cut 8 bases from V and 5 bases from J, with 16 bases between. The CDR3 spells CASGPGGGNEQYF. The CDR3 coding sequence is TGTGCCAGCGGCCCAGGGGGGGGCAACGAGCAGTACTTC.

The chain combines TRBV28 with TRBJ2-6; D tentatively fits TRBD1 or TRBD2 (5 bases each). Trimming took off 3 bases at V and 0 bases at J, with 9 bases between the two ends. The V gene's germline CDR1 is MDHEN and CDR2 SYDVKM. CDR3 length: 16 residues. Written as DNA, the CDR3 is TGTGCCAGCAGTTTGTCAGGGAGCTCTGGGGCCAACGTCCTGACTTTC. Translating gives CASSLSGSSGANVLTF.

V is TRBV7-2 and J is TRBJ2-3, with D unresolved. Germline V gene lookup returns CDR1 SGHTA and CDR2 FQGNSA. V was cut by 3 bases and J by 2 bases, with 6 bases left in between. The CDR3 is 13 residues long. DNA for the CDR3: TGTGCCAGCAGCTTCGGATTCACAGATACGCAGTATTTT. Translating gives CASSFGFTDTQYF.

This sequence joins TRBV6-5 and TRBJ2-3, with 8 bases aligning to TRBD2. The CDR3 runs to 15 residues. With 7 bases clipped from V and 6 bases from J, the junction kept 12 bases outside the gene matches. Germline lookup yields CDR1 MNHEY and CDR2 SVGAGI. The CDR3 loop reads CASTRGQGGRDTQYF. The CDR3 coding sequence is TGTGCCAGCACCAGAGGACAAGGCGGGAGGGATACGCAGTATTTT.

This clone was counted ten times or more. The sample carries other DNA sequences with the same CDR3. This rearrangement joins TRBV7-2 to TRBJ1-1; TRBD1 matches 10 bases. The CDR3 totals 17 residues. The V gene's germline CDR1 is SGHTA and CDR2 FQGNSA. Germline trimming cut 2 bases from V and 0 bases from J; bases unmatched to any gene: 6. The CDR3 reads CASSLSGTGALNTEAFF. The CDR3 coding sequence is TGTGCCAGCAGCTTATCCGGGACAGGGGCCTTGAACACTGAAGCTTTCTTT.

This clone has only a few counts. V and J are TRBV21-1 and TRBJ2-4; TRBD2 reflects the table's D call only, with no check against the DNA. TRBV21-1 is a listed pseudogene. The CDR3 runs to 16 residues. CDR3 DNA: TGTGCCAGCAGCAATCTGGGGGACTCGGCCAAAAACATTCAGTACTTC. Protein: CASSNLGDSAKNIQYF.

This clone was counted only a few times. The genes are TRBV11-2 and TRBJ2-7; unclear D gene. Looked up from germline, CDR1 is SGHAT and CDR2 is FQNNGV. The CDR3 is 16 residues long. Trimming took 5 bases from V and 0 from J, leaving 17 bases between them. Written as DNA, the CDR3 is TGTGCCAGCAGCCTCGCAAGTAAATCCAACTCCTACGAGCAGTACTTC. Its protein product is CASSLASKSNSYEQYF.